This entry features one TCR beta chain sequence. Its antigen is unknown. From germline, CDR1 is MDHEN and CDR2 SYDVKM. Trimming pared 7 bases from V and 9 bases from J, leaving 13 bases between. This CDR3 spans 12 amino acids. The data were obtained in a study of beta chain features in type 1 diabetes. Overall study context: On cell yields, gender and age, patients and healthy donors were similar. Examination of sorted cells across all samples involved around 98 million cells.

Study-level findings and limits: It was not settled here whether HLA type affects TCRB rearrangement.

Since all of the isolated RNA was reverse transcribed, expressed TCRB transcripts were what got sequenced. Assay used: immunoSEQ multiplex PCR; TCRdb lists only in-frame clones, some missing. Among hundreds of thousands of clones listed, 10% to 15% were seen once. The rearrangement joins TRBV28 to TRBJ1-3; no firm D call. The sample consisted of naive CD4+ T cells from blood. This TCR came from a young man in good health. CDR3 sequence: CASTNPGRTIYF. CDR3 bases: TGTGCCAGCACTAACCCGGGTCGCACCATATATTTT.